A single sample gave rise to the 18 T cell receptor beta chains below, sequenced in a study of blood T cell repertoires in COVID-19. Data came from immunoSEQ multiplex PCR; TCRdb stores just in-frame clones and leaves some out. The sample records fewer than 250,000 clones, around 84% being singletons. Sequencing was done on a sample of peripheral blood. The receptors stem from a man aged 30 to 39 with active or convalescent COVID-19.

The chain combines TRBV7-9 with TRBJ2-6; TRBD1 matches at 7 bases. With 7 bases clipped from V and 5 bases from J, the junction kept 8 bases outside the gene matches. CDR1 and CDR2 (germline): SEHNR, FQNEAQ (reference sequence). The CDR3 is made up of 15 amino acids. The CDR3 sequence: CASIKGGQWANVLTF. CDR3 sequence (DNA): TGTGCCAGCATCAAAGGGGGACAGTGGGCCAACGTCCTGACTTTC.

The CDR3 DNA sequence: TGTGCCAGTAGAGCTCGACAGAACACAGATACGCAGTATTTT. Its translation is CASRARQNTDTQYF. V gene TRBV19 combines with J gene TRBJ2-3; a possible D gene is TRBD1 (5 bases). Per the germline V gene, CDR1 is LNHDA and CDR2 is SQIVND (reference sequence). The CDR3 has 14 residues. Trimming removed 6 bases at V and 2 bases at J, with 12 bases between.

V and J are TRBV27 and TRBJ2-7; 9 bases align to TRBD1. J gave up 4 bases and V 7 bases, and 11 bases lay outside the gene matches. Germline-derived CDR1 and CDR2 are MNHEY and SMNVEV (reference sequence). The CDR3 consists of 15 residues. CDR3 in amino acids: CASTMRDRVNYEQYF. In DNA, the CDR3 is TGTGCCAGCACCATGAGGGACAGGGTGAATTACGAGCAGTACTTC.

The chain combines TRBV2 with TRBJ2-4, with TRBD1 identical over 9 bases. The J segment lost 1 base and the V segment lost 6 bases, leaving 4 bases of the junction unmatched. This CDR3 has 15 residues. Germline CDR1 is SNHLY and CDR2 is FYNNEI. CDR3 in amino acids: CASRGTGRAKNIQYF. The CDR3 nucleotides read TGTGCCAGCAGGGGGACAGGGAGGGCCAAAAACATTCAGTACTTC.

The chain couples TRBV28 to TRBJ2-3, with D perhaps TRBD2 (6 bases). Germline V gives CDR1 MDHEN, CDR2 SYDVKM. Trimming cost V 2 bases and J 2 bases, with 11 bases left between them. This CDR3 has 15 residues. DNA of the CDR3: TGTGCCAGCAGTTTAGCGGGATTCGACACAGATACGCAGTATTTT. Protein sequence: CASSLAGFDTDTQYF.

The V gene is TRBV5-1, the J gene TRBJ1-3; D not certain. CDR1 and CDR2 (germline): SGHRS, YFSETQ. Deletions cut 4 bases from V and 0 bases from J, with 8 bases between. The CDR3 sequence is 14 residues long. CDR3 nucleotide sequence: TGCGCCAGCAGCCCGGGGTCCTCTGGAAACACCATATATTTT. It codes for CASSPGSSGNTIYF.

J is TRBJ1-3 and V is TRBV5-6; D is ambiguous. CDR3 size: 15 residues. The ends were cut back, 5 bases at V and 0 bases at J, with 12 bases in the middle. CDR1 and CDR2 from the germline V gene are SGHDT and YYEEEE. The CDR3 nucleotides are TGTGCCAGCAGTATAGTCTCGAGCTCTGGAAACACCATATATTTT. Translation: CASSIVSSSGNTIYF. The full variable domain, with the rest looked up from reference TRBV5-6 and TRBJ1-3, is DAGVTQSPTHLIKTRGQQVTLRCSPKSGHDTVSWYQQALGQGPQFIFQYYEEEERQRGNFPDRFSGHQFPNYSSELNVNALLLGDSALYLCASSIVSSSGNTIYFGEGSWLTVV.

The chain is built from TRBV6-5 and TRBJ2-1; D is unresolved. The CDR3 length is 16 residues. In germline, CDR1 is MNHEY, CDR2 SVGAGI. Trimming took 4 bases from V and 1 from J, leaving 14 bases between them. The CDR3 DNA reads TGTGCCAGCAGTTTTTCTGGATCCGGGTCCTACAATGAGCAGTTCTTC. Protein product: CASSFSGSGSYNEQFF.

The genes are TRBV30 and TRBJ1-6, with D maybe TRBD1 (6 bases). V was trimmed by 5 bases and J by 8 bases, leaving 13 bases between them. CDR3 length: 13 amino acids. CDR1 is GTSNPN and CDR2 is SVGIG in the germline V gene (reference sequence). The CDR3 sequence is CAWGGAKDSPLHF. In DNA form, the CDR3 reads TGTGCCTGGGGGGGGGCCAAGGATTCACCCCTCCACTTT.

V gene TRBV28 combines with J gene TRBJ2-7, with TRBD1 as a possible D gene (6 bases). The CDR3 spans 12 residues. Germline CDR1 and CDR2: MDHEN and SYDVKM. The CDR3 is CVAQGFGYEQYF. The CDR3 coding sequence is TGTGTCGCGCAGGGGTTCGGGTACGAGCAGTACTTC.

The chain is built from TRBV7-2 and TRBJ2-1; 9 nucleotides match TRBD1. After removal of 1 base from V and 8 bases from J, the junction contained 6 bases not matched to a gene. Per germline, CDR1 SGHTA and CDR2 FQGNSA. The CDR3 loop spans 15 amino acids. CDR3 DNA: TGTGCCAGCAGCTTAGTGACAGGGGGTTTATATGAGCAGTTCTTC. This encodes CASSLVTGGLYEQFF.

The chain is built from TRBV28 and TRBJ1-5; D is possibly TRBD1 (6 bases). The germline V gene encodes CDR1 MDHEN and CDR2 SYDVKM. There are 14 residues in the CDR3. V shed 8 bases and J shed 7 bases, with 18 bases lying between them. The CDR3 DNA sequence: TGTGCCAGCTATGCGAATAGGGGGAGCCAGCCCCAGCATTTT. Translation: CASYANRGSQPQHF.

This clone was seen once. The chain employs TRBV6-6 and TRBJ2-2; 13 nucleotides match TRBD2. Germline CDR1 is MNHNY and CDR2 is SVGAGI (reference sequence). V lost 5 bases to trimming and J lost 5 bases; unmatched junction nucleotides: 8. This CDR3 spans 17 amino acids. CDR3 amino acids: CASSRTSGGAGTGELFF. DNA of the CDR3: TGTGCCAGCAGTCGGACTAGCGGGGGCGCGGGGACCGGGGAGCTGTTTTTT.

The chain links TRBV5-1 to TRBJ2-3; no firm D call. The CDR3 contains 18 residues. V was shortened by 0 bases and J by 1 base, with 18 bases between the two germline ends. Germline V lookup: CDR1 SGHRS, CDR2 YFSETQ. The DNA for the CDR3 is TGCGCCAGCAGCTTGGACCTCTCGACTGCGTTCGGCACAGATACGCAGTATTTT. It yields the protein CASSLDLSTAFGTDTQYF.

The chain combines TRBV5-5 with TRBJ1-1; D may be TRBD1 (5 bases). Trimming pared 1 base from V and 0 bases from J, leaving 10 bases between. The length of the CDR3 is 15 residues. CDR1 and CDR2 (germline): SGHKS, YYEKEE (reference sequence). The CDR3 is CASSLTGAMNTEAFF. CDR3 nucleotides: TGTGCCAGCAGCTTGACAGGAGCCATGAACACTGAAGCTTTCTTT.

The V and J genes are TRBV6-6 and TRBJ1-2; the D gene is possibly TRBD1 (6 bases). V lost 7 bases to trimming and J lost 8 bases, with 17 bases between them. Germline-derived CDR1 and CDR2 are MNHNY and SVGAGI (reference sequence). This CDR3 region has 13 residues. CDR3 nucleotide sequence: TGTGCCAGCACCCTCGGGGGGGCTGGCGGCTACACCTTC. This gives the protein CASTLGGAGGYTF.

The gene calls are TRBV24-1 and TRBJ1-4, with D perhaps TRBD1 (6 bases). From germline, CDR1 is KGHDR and CDR2 SFDVKD. V was clipped by 4 bases and J by 3 bases, with 11 bases between them. The CDR3 totals 15 residues. CDR3 sequence: CATSEGGEANEKLFF. For the CDR3, the DNA is TGTGCCACCAGTGAAGGGGGAGAGGCTAATGAAAAACTGTTTTTT.

V and J are TRBV30 and TRBJ2-7; tentatively, D is TRBD2 (5 bases). CDR3 size: 13 residues. Per germline, CDR1 GTSNPN and CDR2 SVGIG (reference sequence). V was cut by 0 bases and J by 8 bases, with 14 bases left in between. The CDR3 DNA is TGTGCCTGGAGTGTAACAAGGGAGTTGAAGCAGTACTTC. Residues: CAWSVTRELKQYF.